This T cell receptor beta chain was identified in a study of T cell clusters in autoimmune cytopenias. This clonotype shows up as medium-sized by frequency. Multiplex touch-down PCR amplified TRB using TRB-A and TRB-B pools in one tube. TCRdb re-called the multiplex PCR reads and catalogs CDR3 proteins one per entry, DNA excluded. The sample totals roughly 5,000 distinct CDR3 sequences. Each sample's input was 250 ng genomic DNA, about 38,000 genome equivalents. The CDR3 consists of 13 residues. Separately, the same data were catalogued under a study of T cell repertoires in aging, cancer and after chemotherapy. This second study says: Clear clonal overlap appeared across healthy donor samples taken over several months to years. Healthy donors lost TCR diversity with age mainly through richness, cancer patients through richness and evenness.

The genes are TRBV12-3 or TRBV12-4 and TRBJ2-3. This TCR was sampled from a human donor in good health. Material for sequencing was peripheral blood. The CDR3 sequence is CASSLAGADTQYF.